Included here is one T cell receptor beta chain sequence, with context. Its target is unknown. These data originate in a study of circulating and synovial CD4+ cells in juvenile arthritis. Sequencing used immunoSEQ multiplex PCR; TCRdb keeps in-frame clones, though not all of them. The data show about 14,000 clones, with approximately 80% seen just once and approximately 3.3% held by the top ten. Trimming stripped 0 bases from V and 2 bases from J, with 18 bases between. The CDR3 loop spans 18 amino acids. Study observations and caveats: Shared-clonotype fractions with synovium likely underestimate full repertoire overlap.

This clonotype originated in a human patient with juvenile idiopathic arthritis. Some clones in this sample may be carry-over from other donors' samples. Sequencing input: CD4+ T cells from synovial fluid. The chain employs TRBV5-7 and TRBJ1-5; TRBD1 might be the D (5 bases). TRBV5-7 belongs to the ORF category, with a function that is uncertain. The CDR3 DNA is TGTGCCAGCAGCTTGGGGAGGGGCGGGGGAGCGGGCAATCAGCCCCAGCATTTT. Protein product: CASSLGRGGGAGNQPQHF.